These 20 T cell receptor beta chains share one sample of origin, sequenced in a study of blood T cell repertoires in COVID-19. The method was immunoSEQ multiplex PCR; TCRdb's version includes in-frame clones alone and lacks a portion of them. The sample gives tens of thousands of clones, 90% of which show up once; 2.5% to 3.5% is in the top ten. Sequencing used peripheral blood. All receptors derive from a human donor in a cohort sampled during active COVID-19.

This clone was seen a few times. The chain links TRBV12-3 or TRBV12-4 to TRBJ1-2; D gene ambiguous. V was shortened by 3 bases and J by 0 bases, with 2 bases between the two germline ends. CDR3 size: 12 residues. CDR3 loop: CASSFTNYGYTF. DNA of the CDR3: TGTGCCAGCAGTTTCACTAACTATGGCTACACCTTC.

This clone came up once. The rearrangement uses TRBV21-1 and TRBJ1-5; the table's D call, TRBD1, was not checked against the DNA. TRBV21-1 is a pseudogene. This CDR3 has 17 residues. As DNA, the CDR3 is TGTGCCAGCAGCAAAAGAGCTTGCGGACAGCAAAATCAGCCCCAGCATTTT. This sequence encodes CASSKRACGQQNQPQHF.

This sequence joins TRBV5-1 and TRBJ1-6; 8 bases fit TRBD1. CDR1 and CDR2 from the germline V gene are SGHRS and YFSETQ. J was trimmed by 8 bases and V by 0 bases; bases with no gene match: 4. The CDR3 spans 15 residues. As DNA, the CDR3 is TGCGCCAGCAGCTTGGGGACAGGGTCCTATTCACCCCTCCACTTT. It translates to CASSLGTGSYSPLHF.

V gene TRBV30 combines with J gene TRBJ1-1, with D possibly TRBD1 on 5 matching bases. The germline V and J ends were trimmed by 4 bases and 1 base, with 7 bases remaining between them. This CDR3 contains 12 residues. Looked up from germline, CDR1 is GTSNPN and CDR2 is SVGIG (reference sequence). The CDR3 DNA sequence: TGTGCCTGGAACGGGGGGAACACTGAAGCTTTCTTT. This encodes CAWNGGNTEAFF.

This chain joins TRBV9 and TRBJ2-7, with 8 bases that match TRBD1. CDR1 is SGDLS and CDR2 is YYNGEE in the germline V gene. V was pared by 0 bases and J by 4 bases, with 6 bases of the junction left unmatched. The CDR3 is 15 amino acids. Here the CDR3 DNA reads TGTGCCAGCAGCGTAGGAGTGACAGGGGCGTACGAGCAGTACTTC. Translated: CASSVGVTGAYEQYF.

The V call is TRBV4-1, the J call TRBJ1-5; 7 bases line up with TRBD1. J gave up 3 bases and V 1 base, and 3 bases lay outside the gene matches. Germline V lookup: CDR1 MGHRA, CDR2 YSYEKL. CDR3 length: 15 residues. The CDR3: CASSQATGYNQPQHF. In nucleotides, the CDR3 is TGCGCCAGCAGCCAAGCGACAGGGTACAATCAGCCCCAGCATTTT.

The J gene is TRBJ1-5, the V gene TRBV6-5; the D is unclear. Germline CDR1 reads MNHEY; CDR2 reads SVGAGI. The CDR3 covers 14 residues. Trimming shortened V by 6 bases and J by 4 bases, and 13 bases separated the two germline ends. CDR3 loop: CASRRAGGNQPQHF. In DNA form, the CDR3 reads TGTGCCAGCAGAAGGGCCGGAGGGAATCAGCCCCAGCATTTT.

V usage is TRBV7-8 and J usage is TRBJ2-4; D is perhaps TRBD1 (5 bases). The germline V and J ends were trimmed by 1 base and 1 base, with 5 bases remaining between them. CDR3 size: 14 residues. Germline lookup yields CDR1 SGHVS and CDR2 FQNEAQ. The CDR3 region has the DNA TGTGCCAGCAGCTTAGACAGGGCCAAAAACATTCAGTACTTC. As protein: CASSLDRAKNIQYF. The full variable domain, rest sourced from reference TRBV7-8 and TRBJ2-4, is GAGVSQSPRYKVAKRGQDVALRCDPISGHVSLFWYQQALGQGPEFLTYFQNEAQLDKSGLPSDRFFAERPEGSVSTLKIQRTQQEDSAVYLCASSLDRAKNIQYFGAGTRLSVL.

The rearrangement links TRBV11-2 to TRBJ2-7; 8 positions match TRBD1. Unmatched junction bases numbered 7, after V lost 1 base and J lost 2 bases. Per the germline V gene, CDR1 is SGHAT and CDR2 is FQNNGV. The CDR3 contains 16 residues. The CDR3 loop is CASSLGTGPGAYEQYF. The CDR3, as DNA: TGTGCCAGCAGCTTAGGGACAGGGCCCGGAGCCTACGAGCAGTACTTC.

CDR3 in amino acids: CASSLRGWGGTEAFF. The CDR3 nucleotides are TGTGCCAGCAGTTTGAGGGGGTGGGGTGGGACTGAAGCTTTCTTT. V and J are TRBV28 and TRBJ1-1, with D perhaps matching TRBD1 (6 bases). There are 15 residues in the CDR3. Trimming cost V 3 bases and J 5 bases, with 16 bases left between them. CDR1 and CDR2 (germline): MDHEN, SYDVKM.

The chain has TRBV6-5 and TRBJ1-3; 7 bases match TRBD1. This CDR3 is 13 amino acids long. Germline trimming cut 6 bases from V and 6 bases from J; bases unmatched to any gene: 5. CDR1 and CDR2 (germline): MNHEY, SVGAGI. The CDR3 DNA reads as TGTGCCAGCAGCAGCACAGGGGAAAACACCATATATTTT. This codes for CASSSTGENTIYF.

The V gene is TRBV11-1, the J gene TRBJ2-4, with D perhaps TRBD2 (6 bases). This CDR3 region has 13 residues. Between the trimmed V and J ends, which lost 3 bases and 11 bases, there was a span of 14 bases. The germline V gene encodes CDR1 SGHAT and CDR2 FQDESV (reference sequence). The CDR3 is CASSLGRDSVQYF. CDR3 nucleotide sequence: TGTGCCAGCAGCTTGGGGCGGGACTCCGTTCAGTACTTC.

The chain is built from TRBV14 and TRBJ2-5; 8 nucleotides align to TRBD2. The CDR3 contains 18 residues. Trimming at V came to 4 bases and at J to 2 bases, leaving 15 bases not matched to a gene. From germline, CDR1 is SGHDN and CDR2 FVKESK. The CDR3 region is CASSRPAGAGVFQETQYF. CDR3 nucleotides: TGTGCCAGCAGCCGACCGGCGGGAGCGGGAGTGTTTCAAGAGACCCAGTACTTC.

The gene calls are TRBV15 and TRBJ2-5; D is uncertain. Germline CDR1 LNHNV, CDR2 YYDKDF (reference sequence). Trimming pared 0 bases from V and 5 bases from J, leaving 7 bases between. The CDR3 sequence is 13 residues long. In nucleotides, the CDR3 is TGTGCCACCAGCAGAGAGTTCGGGGAGACCCAGTACTTC. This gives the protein CATSREFGETQYF.

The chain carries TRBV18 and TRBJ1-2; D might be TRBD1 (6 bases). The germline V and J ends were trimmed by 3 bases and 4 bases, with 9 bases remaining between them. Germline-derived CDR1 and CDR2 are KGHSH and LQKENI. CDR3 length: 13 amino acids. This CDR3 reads CASSPDRTYGYTF. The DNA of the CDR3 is TGTGCCAGCTCACCTGACAGGACCTATGGCTACACCTTC. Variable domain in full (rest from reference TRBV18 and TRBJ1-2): NAGVMQNPRHLVRRRGQEARLRCSPMKGHSHVYWYRQLPEEGLKFMVYLQKENIIDESGMPKERFSAEFPKEGPSILRIQQVVRGDSAAYFCASSPDRTYGYTFGSGTRLTVV.

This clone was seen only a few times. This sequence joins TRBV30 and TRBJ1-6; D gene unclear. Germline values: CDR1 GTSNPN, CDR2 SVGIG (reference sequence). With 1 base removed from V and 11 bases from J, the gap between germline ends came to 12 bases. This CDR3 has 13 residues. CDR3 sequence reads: CAWSDQASAPLHF. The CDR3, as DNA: TGTGCCTGGAGTGACCAGGCGAGTGCACCCCTCCACTTT.

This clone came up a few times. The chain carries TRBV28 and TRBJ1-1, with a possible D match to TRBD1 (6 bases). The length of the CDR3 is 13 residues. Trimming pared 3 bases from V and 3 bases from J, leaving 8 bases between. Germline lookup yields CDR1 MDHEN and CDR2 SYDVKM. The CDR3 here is CASSFRGYTEAFF. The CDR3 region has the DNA TGTGCCAGCAGTTTCAGGGGATACACTGAAGCTTTCTTT.

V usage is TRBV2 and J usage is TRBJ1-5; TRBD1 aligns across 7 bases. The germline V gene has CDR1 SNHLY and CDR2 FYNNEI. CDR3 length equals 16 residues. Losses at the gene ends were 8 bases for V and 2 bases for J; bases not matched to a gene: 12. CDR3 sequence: CASRGQGEVGNQPQHF. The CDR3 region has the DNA TGTGCCAGCCGGGGGCAGGGGGAAGTGGGCAATCAGCCCCAGCATTTT.

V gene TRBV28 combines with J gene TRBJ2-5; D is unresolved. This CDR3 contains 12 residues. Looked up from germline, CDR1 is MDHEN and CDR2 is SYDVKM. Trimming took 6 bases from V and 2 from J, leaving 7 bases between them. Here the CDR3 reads CASRPRQETQYF. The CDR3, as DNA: TGTGCCAGCAGACCTAGACAAGAGACCCAGTACTTC.

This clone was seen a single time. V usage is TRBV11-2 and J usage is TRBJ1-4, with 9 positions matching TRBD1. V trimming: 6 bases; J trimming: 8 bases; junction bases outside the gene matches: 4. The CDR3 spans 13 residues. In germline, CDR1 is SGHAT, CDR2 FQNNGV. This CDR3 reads CASRQGAREKLFF. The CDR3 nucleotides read TGTGCCAGCAGACAGGGGGCGAGGGAAAAACTGTTTTTT.